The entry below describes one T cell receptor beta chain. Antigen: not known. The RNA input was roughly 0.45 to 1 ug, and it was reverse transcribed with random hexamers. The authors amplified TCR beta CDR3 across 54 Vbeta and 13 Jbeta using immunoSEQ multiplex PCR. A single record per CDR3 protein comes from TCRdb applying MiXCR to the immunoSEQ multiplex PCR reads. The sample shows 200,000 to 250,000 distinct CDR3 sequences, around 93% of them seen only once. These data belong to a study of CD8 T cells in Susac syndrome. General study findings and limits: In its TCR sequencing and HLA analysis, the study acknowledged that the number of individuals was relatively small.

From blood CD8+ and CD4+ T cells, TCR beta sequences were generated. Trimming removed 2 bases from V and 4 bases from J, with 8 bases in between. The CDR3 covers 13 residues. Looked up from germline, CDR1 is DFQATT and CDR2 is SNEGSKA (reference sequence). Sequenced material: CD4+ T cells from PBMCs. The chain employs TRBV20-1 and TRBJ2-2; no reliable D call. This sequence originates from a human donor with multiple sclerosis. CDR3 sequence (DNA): TGCAGTGCTAGACTGCCGACCACCGGGGAGCTGTTTTTT. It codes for CSARLPTTGELFF.